The rows below give T cell receptor beta chains drawn from one sample of a study of blood T cell repertoires in COVID-19. Profiled with immunoSEQ multiplex PCR; TCRdb holds only in-frame clones, not every one. This table has about 220,000 clones, approximately 83% appearing once. Sequencing was performed on PBMCs or T cells enriched from blood (not recorded which). The receptors originated from a woman aged 40 to 49 with acute COVID-19. The conserved cysteine and the conserved F or W are not part of the CDR3 here. The order of the fields is clone size, J gene, V gene, CDR3 protein. The size field is filled for only some rows; it gives once, few, many or a size class.

once TRBJ1-2 TRBV15 ATSTGQGLGYT
. TRBJ2-7 TRBV29-1 SVVTGTEQY
. TRBJ1-1 TRBV18 ASHTRTGTDTEAF
few TRBJ1-2 TRBV5-6 ASSLNFLGYT
. TRBJ2-1 TRBV28 ASSLFRSKYEQF
. TRBJ2-1 TRBV6-5 ASSSPRTGMGNEQF
. TRBJ1-2 TRBV19 ASRRRDNYGYT
. TRBJ2-3 TRBV6-5 ASSRAGDADTQY
. TRBJ2-3 TRBV20-1 SVLQGNTQY
few TRBJ1-2 TRBV7-9 ASSLGQVNYGYT
. TRBJ1-5 TRBV19 ASRTGEYSNQPQH
. TRBJ2-1 TRBV23-1 ASSRRVDEQF
. TRBJ2-7 TRBV28 ASSSVLPTLNRSRYEQY
once TRBJ1-2 TRBV4-1 ASSQDSQVYGYT
. TRBJ1-1 TRBV28 ASSLSQRMNTEAF
. TRBJ1-2 TRBV6-5 ASSYREGAGYGYT
. TRBJ1-1 TRBV6-2/TRBV6-3 ASSPGTGRTEAF
. TRBJ1-1 TRBV19 AIGDRGTEAF
. TRBJ1-1 TRBV11-2 ASSLITGGTEAF
. TRBJ1-2 TRBV27 ASGAGSHGYT
. TRBJ2-3 TRBV6-1 ASSGVSLRLLSTDTQY
. TRBJ1-5 TRBV18 ASSTGDYQPQH
. TRBJ2-1 TRBV28 ASSFPRGGQF
few TRBJ2-2 TRBV10-2 ASSEMAGGDTGELF
. TRBJ1-1 TRBV12-2 ASRPEGQGLKNTEAF
once TRBJ2-1 TRBV9 ASSVVVAGEQF
few TRBJ1-1 TRBV3-1/TRBV3-2 ASRGGTEAF
. TRBJ2-7 TRBV24-1 ATSDVTGGGEQY
. TRBJ2-2 TRBV5-1 ASVLGLAGGYTGELF
. TRBJ2-3 TRBV6-5 ASSLNSGTDTQY
. TRBJ1-2 TRBV3-1/TRBV3-2 ASGGLTFGGYT
. TRBJ2-1 TRBV28 ASSPAGDRSGEQF
few TRBJ2-1 TRBV18 ASSRSGQSYNEQF
. TRBJ1-1 TRBV10-1 ASRGPEAF
. TRBJ1-3 TRBV19 ASSPDRYSGNTIY
. TRBJ2-7 TRBV12-3/TRBV12-4 ASSRTSGYEQY